The 29 T cell receptor beta chains given below trace back to one sample, sequenced in a study of blood T cell repertoires in COVID-19. TCRdb's copy holds only in-frame clones and misses some; the assay was immunoSEQ multiplex PCR. The sample lists around 160,000 clones, 80% to 90% occurring once. Sequencing input: peripheral blood. All receptors derive from a human donor with acute or convalescent COVID-19. The donor label of this sample is uncertain.

This rearrangement joins TRBV24-1 to TRBJ2-1; 8 bases are shared with TRBD1. Germline assignment: CDR1 KGHDR and CDR2 SFDVKD. This CDR3 has 18 amino acids. V shed 4 bases and J 0 bases; nucleotides not matched to a gene: 10. The DNA of the CDR3 is TGTGCCACCAGTGACACCTTTCGGACAGGGTCCTCCTACAATGAGCAGTTCTTC. It encodes CATSDTFRTGSSYNEQFF.

The chain recombines TRBV4-1 with TRBJ1-2; D gene ambiguous. V was pared by 0 bases and J by 0 bases, with 11 bases between. CDR3 length: 16 amino acids. CDR1 and CDR2 (germline): MGHRA, YSYEKL. CDR3 region: CASSQESDYSNYGYTF. As DNA, the CDR3 is TGCGCCAGCAGCCAAGAGAGCGACTATTCTAACTATGGCTACACCTTC.

The V call is TRBV2, the J call TRBJ2-2; a weak D match, TRBD2 (6 bases). This CDR3 spans 13 amino acids. The V end was cut by 7 bases, the J end by 4 bases, with 10 bases between. CDR1 is SNHLY, CDR2 FYNNEI, per germline. The CDR3 loop is CASTTAGTGELFF. In nucleotides, the CDR3 is TGTGCCAGCACGACAGCGGGCACCGGGGAGCTGTTTTTT.

This clone was recorded many times. The chain uses TRBV13 and TRBJ2-7, with a possible D match to TRBD2 (5 bases). CDR1 PRHDT and CDR2 FYEKMQ come from the germline V gene (reference sequence). The CDR3 sequence is 13 residues long. Deletions cut 3 bases from V and 3 bases from J, with 9 bases between. CDR3 loop: CASSFLARYEQYF. CDR3 nucleotide sequence: TGTGCCAGCAGCTTTCTAGCCCGCTACGAGCAGTACTTC.

The chain combines TRBV5-6 with TRBJ2-7, with D possibly matching TRBD2 (6 bases). The CDR3 runs to 13 residues. V lost 3 bases and J lost 6, with 13 bases in between. Germline V gives CDR1 SGHDT, CDR2 YYEEEE. CDR3 residues: CASSSINGGEQYV. Here the CDR3 DNA reads TGTGCCAGCAGCTCGATTAACGGGGGCGAGCAGTACGTC.

The chain couples TRBV9 to TRBJ1-5, with 7 bases matching TRBD1. The CDR3 contains 15 residues. V shed 4 bases, J shed 4 bases, and the junction held 8 bases outside the gene matches. CDR1 and CDR2 (germline): SGDLS, YYNGEE. The CDR3 bases are TGTGCCAGCAGCCGGTACAGGGGCCCTAATCAGCCCCAGCATTTT. Its protein is CASSRYRGPNQPQHF.

The DNA for the CDR3 is TGTGCCAGCAGTGCGCAGGGTGTGGGGGAAAAACTGTTTTTT. Translation gives CASSAQGVGEKLFF. The gene calls are TRBV2 and TRBJ1-4; D perhaps matches TRBD1 (5 bases). Between the trimmed V and J ends, which lost 4 bases and 8 bases, there was a span of 14 bases. The V gene's germline CDR1 is SNHLY and CDR2 FYNNEI. The CDR3 totals 14 residues.

The chain has TRBV19 and TRBJ1-1, with 10 bases aligning to TRBD1. CDR3 size: 12 residues. Trimming took 10 bases from V and 11 from J; bases not matched to a gene: 10. Germline values: CDR1 LNHDA, CDR2 SQIVND (reference sequence). As DNA, the CDR3 is TGTGCCACGCGGACAGGGGGAGTTGCGGCTTTCTTT. Encoded protein: CATRTGGVAAFF.

This chain uses TRBV5-6 with TRBJ1-2, with a weak D call TRBD1 (6 bases). The CDR3 spans 14 residues. Germline V lookup: CDR1 SGHDT, CDR2 YYEEEE. V was clipped by 0 bases and J by 4 bases, with 10 bases between them. The CDR3 DNA reads TGTGCCAGCAGCTTGGAGGGGGTTATCTATGGCTACACCTTC. Its protein is CASSLEGVIYGYTF.

The V gene is TRBV6-1, the J gene TRBJ1-6; perhaps TRBD1 as D (5 bases). The germline CDR1 and CDR2 sequences are MNHNS and SASEGT. V lost 0 bases, J lost 5 bases, and 14 bases lay in between. This CDR3 is built from 17 residues. CDR3 amino acids: CASSEAPSGGNNSPLHF. As DNA, the CDR3 is TGTGCCAGCAGTGAAGCGCCTTCGGGGGGAAATAATTCACCCCTCCACTTT.

For this clone: At one of its ends the junction is not consistent with the germline gene, which may arise from a read error. This chain links TRBV7-9 with TRBJ1-3; tentative D call: TRBD1 (5 bases). The germline V gene has CDR1 SEHNR and CDR2 FQNEAQ (reference sequence). The length of the CDR3 is 15 residues. The CDR3 nucleotides are TGTGCCAGCAGCGTCCGGGACGGGGGTGGAGACACCATATATTTT. Its translation: CASSVRDGGGDTIYF.

Here the CDR3 reads CAWSHGAGEYNEQFF. For the CDR3, the DNA is TGTGCCTGGAGTCATGGGGCAGGGGAATACAATGAGCAGTTCTTC. The chain employs TRBV30 and TRBJ2-1; D is possibly TRBD1 (6 bases). This CDR3 has 15 residues. V shed 2 bases and J shed 4 bases, with 15 bases lying between them. Germline V gene sequence: CDR1 GTSNPN, CDR2 SVGIG (reference sequence).

This clone was seen a handful of times. The chain uses TRBV5-6 and TRBJ2-3; 8 bases fit TRBD1. The germline V gene has CDR1 SGHDT and CDR2 YYEEEE. The ends lost 5 bases at V and 6 bases at J; junction bases unmatched: 17. The CDR3 is made up of 17 amino acids. DNA of the CDR3: TGTGCCAGCAGACCCCTAATGGACAGGGATCGGGGGGATACGCAGTATTTT. It encodes CASRPLMDRDRGDTQYF.

The chain carries TRBV12-3 or TRBV12-4 and TRBJ2-3; D unclear. Trimming removed 1 base at V and 9 bases at J, with 8 bases between. This CDR3 is 12 amino acids long. CDR3 sequence (DNA): TGTGCCAGCAGTTTAGAGTCCAGGACGCAGTATTTT. As protein: CASSLESRTQYF.

This clone came up once. The chain employs TRBV24-1 and TRBJ2-2; D is ambiguous. V was trimmed by 4 bases and J by 3 bases, leaving 17 bases between them. Germline loops: CDR1 KGHDR, CDR2 SFDVKD. The CDR3 has 17 residues. DNA for the CDR3: TGTGCCACCAGTGACCCCCGAATACACAGATACACCGGGGAGCTGTTTTTT. Amino acids: CATSDPRIHRYTGELFF.

This rearrangement joins TRBV7-6 to TRBJ1-6; D possibly corresponds to TRBD1 (5 bases). Trimming removed 4 bases from V and 0 bases from J, with 10 bases in between. CDR3 length: 16 amino acids. Germline values: CDR1 SGHVS, CDR2 FNYEAQ. CDR3 in DNA: TGTGCCAGCAGCTGGGGGGAAAGCTCCTATAATTCACCCCTCCACTTT. This encodes CASSWGESSYNSPLHF.

The rearrangement uses TRBV28 and TRBJ2-7, with 7 nucleotides matching TRBD1. The germline V gene encodes CDR1 MDHEN and CDR2 SYDVKM. V shed 10 bases and J 5 bases; nucleotides not matched to a gene: 14. CDR3 length: 14 amino acids. CDR3 in DNA: TGTGCCACCACACAGACAGGGCTGGAGAACGAGCAGTACGTC. Protein: CATTQTGLENEQYV.

This clone was detected once. The chain has TRBV5-6 and TRBJ1-5, with TRBD1 matching 8 bases. After removal of 0 bases from V and 7 bases from J, the junction contained 9 bases not matched to a gene. Germline lookup yields CDR1 SGHDT and CDR2 YYEEEE. The CDR3 contains 16 residues. This CDR3 is CASSLGPTGGAQPQHF. The CDR3 nucleotides are TGTGCCAGCAGCTTGGGGCCCACAGGGGGTGCCCAGCCCCAGCATTTT.

The genes are TRBV9 and TRBJ2-1; tentatively, D is TRBD1 (6 bases). Between the trimmed V and J ends, which lost 0 bases and 7 bases, there was a span of 11 bases. Per the germline V gene, CDR1 is SGDLS and CDR2 is YYNGEE. The CDR3 contains 14 residues. DNA of the CDR3: TGTGCCAGCAGCGTAGGGAACAGGGCGAATGAGCAGTTCTTC. Translated: CASSVGNRANEQFF.

The gene calls are TRBV5-1 and TRBJ2-5; D is undetermined. CDR3 length: 13 amino acids. Per the germline V gene, CDR1 is SGHRS and CDR2 is YFSETQ. Trimming left V 1 base short and J 0 bases short, with 4 bases between. The CDR3 sequence: CASSLSNQETQYF. The CDR3 nucleotides read TGCGCCAGCAGCTTGAGCAACCAAGAGACCCAGTACTTC. The full variable domain, its missing parts supplied by reference TRBV5-1 and TRBJ2-5, is KAGVTQTPRYLIKTRGQQVTLSCSPISGHRSVSWYQQTPGQGLQFLFEYFSETQRNKGNFPGRFSGRQFSNSRSEMNVSTLELGDSALYLCASSLSNQETQYFGPGTRLLVL.

V usage is TRBV5-6 and J usage is TRBJ1-2; unclear D gene. V lost 0 bases and J 5 bases, leaving 5 bases between the germline ends. Germline V CDR1 and CDR2: SGHDT, YYEEEE. CDR3 length: 12 amino acids. DNA of the CDR3: TGTGCCAGCAGCTTGGCCAGATATGGCTACACCTTC. It is translated as CASSLARYGYTF.

The chain uses TRBV2 and TRBJ2-3; the match to TRBD2 covers 7 bases. Germline CDR1 reads SNHLY; CDR2 reads FYNNEI. The junction had 3 bases not matched to a gene; V was cut back by 4 bases and J by 2 bases. This CDR3 is built from 14 residues. CDR3 bases: TGTGCCAGCAGTGGGGCGGGGGTCACAGATACGCAGTATTTT. This encodes CASSGAGVTDTQYF.

This rearrangement joins TRBV19 to TRBJ2-3; 8 nucleotides line up with TRBD1. Germline CDR1 and CDR2: LNHDA and SQIVND (reference sequence). There are 15 residues in the CDR3. V was pared by 5 bases and J by 3 bases, with 7 bases of the junction left unmatched. The CDR3, as DNA: TGTGCCAGTAGTTCCGGGACAGGCCATACAGATACGCAGTATTTT. It translates to CASSSGTGHTDTQYF.

The V call is TRBV12-3 or TRBV12-4, the J call TRBJ1-1; no definite D call. V was shortened by 6 bases and J by 7 bases, with 9 bases between the two germline ends. The CDR3 is 11 residues long. CDR3: CASRRDFEAFF. The CDR3 coding sequence is TGTGCCAGCAGACGCGATTTTGAAGCTTTCTTT.

This chain connects TRBV30 to TRBJ1-4; 12 bases match TRBD1. The germline V gene encodes CDR1 GTSNPN and CDR2 SVGIG (reference sequence). The CDR3 is 17 residues long. V dropped 4 bases and J dropped 3; count of bases not matched to a gene: 9. Here the CDR3 reads CAWTLPGQGASNEKLFF. The CDR3 DNA is TGTGCCTGGACTCTGCCGGGACAGGGGGCCTCTAATGAAAAACTGTTTTTT.

This chain links TRBV12-5 with TRBJ1-5; TRBD1 agrees at 9 bases. Trimming cost V 4 bases and J 1 base; bases outside gene matches: 2. This CDR3 comprises 15 residues. The germline CDR1 and CDR2 sequences are LGHNT and FRNRAP. CDR3 sequence (DNA): TGTGCTAGTGGTTACGGGACAGGGAGCAATCAGCCCCAGCATTTT. Translating gives CASGYGTGSNQPQHF.

This clone has more than one count but fewer than ten. The rearrangement joins TRBV12-3 or TRBV12-4 to TRBJ1-1, with TRBD1 identical over 7 bases. V lost 6 bases to trimming and J lost 4 bases; unmatched junction nucleotides: 5. The CDR3 totals 13 residues. The CDR3 coding sequence is TGTGCCAGCAGGCCACAGGGGAGCACTGAAGCTTTCTTT. Protein sequence: CASRPQGSTEAFF.

The chain employs TRBV9 and TRBJ1-1; D possibly corresponds to TRBD1 (6 bases). V dropped 4 bases and J dropped 0 bases, with 10 bases sitting between them. This CDR3 has 14 residues. Germline V lookup: CDR1 SGDLS, CDR2 YYNGEE. This chain's CDR3 is CASSPDSLNTEAFF. In nucleotides, the CDR3 is TGTGCCAGCAGCCCGGACAGTTTGAACACTGAAGCTTTCTTT.

This clone was picked up a small number of times. V usage is TRBV19 and J usage is TRBJ1-5; TRBD1 matches at 8 bases. The CDR3 spans 14 residues. Looked up from germline, CDR1 is LNHDA and CDR2 is SQIVND (reference sequence). V shed 7 bases and J 2 bases; nucleotides not matched to a gene: 4. The chain's CDR3 is CASNEQGGNQPQHF. In DNA form, the CDR3 reads TGTGCCAGTAACGAACAGGGGGGCAATCAGCCCCAGCATTTT.